This paragraph covers one T cell receptor beta chain sequence. The count of this clone is one. Its antigen is not yet known. One end of the junction fails to match germline, which may point to a read error. These data are taken from a study of Ad26.COV2.S vaccination and SARS-CoV-2 variants (dated by TCRdb to 2020 to 2022). Looking at the study overall: Vaccine-arm donors came from COV1001, a multicentre, randomized, double-blind, placebo-controlled phase I-IIa trial of Ad26.COV2.S in healthy adults. Blinding of investigators to trial group allocation was maintained during experiments and outcome assessment. Trial participants were randomized into five groups of five: low-dose or high-dose Ad26.COV2.S given once or twice, or placebo on both occasions. The TCR-sequenced set comprised approximately 30 samples: about 19 Ad26.COV2.S vaccine recipients, 5 placebo recipients and 8 SARS-CoV-2 convalescent individuals. Ad26.COV2.S was administered intramuscularly at 5 x 10^10 or 1 x 10^11 viral particles, either as a single shot or as two shots given 56 days apart. TCRbeta repertoire sequencing served as the tool for gauging how specific and how broad the SARS-CoV-2-reactive T cell receptors were following Ad26.COV2.S vaccination. General conclusions and limits of the study: It was noted by the authors that total T cell responses may have been underestimated by the TCR breadth and depth analyses. The study lacked the statistical power to compare responses across vaccine doses or regimens. Higher spike-specific TCR breadth was observed in Ad26.COV2.S recipients than in placebo recipients (P = 0.0014). Comparable non-spike TCR breadth was observed between vaccine and placebo recipients, consistent with only spike being contained in the vaccine. Substantial breadth of spike-specific CD8+ and CD4+ T cell responses was reported after vaccination.

The immunoSEQ Assay was the method used to sequence TCRbeta CDR3 regions. After extraction, genomic DNA underwent amplification by bias-controlled multiplex PCR, followed by high-throughput sequencing. For the original study's pipeline: To quantify the absolute abundance of each unique TCRbeta CDR3 region, sequences were collapsed and filtered. Usable DNA was measured by amplifying reference genes present in all nucleated cells, and TCRbeta template counts were normalized to that usable DNA to estimate T cell fraction. Repertoire TCRs were annotated as SARS-CoV-2-specific when V gene, CDR3 amino acid sequence and J gene were exactly matched to a known reactive TCR set. The reference SARS-CoV-2 TCR set was derived from MIRA and filtered for enrichment in COVID-19-positive ImmuneCODE repertoires, a step that removed public or cross-reactive TCRs. Based on the MIRA antigens, annotated TCRs were further analysed at the level of specific ORF or position within ORF. Depth was the summed frequency of annotated unique rearrangements, while breadth was defined as annotated unique rearrangements over total unique productive rearrangements. Group comparisons of TCR breadth used two-sided Wilcoxon rank-sum tests. Held by TCRdb, this immuneACCESS table contains in-frame sequences only and omits some clones. Under half of the omission traces to an unresolved V gene where checked; the cause of the rest is unknown. D and trimming come from the DNA, and the V and J calls and clone size come from that table. The sample data list around 450,000 clones, and more than 80% of these were observed just once. About 12% of the sample is taken by the ten largest.

What this sample's treatment or condition label stands for: roughly 20 received Ad26.COV2.S at low or high dose, single or two shots; about five received placebo; per-sample allocation not given. Repertoires of vaccine and placebo recipients were sequenced from samples taken on day 63 after the first injection. Between 29 July and 7 August 2020, Cohort 1b enrolled fewer than 30 adults aged 18-55 years at one site in Boston, USA. Ad26.COV2.S consisted of a replication-incompetent adenovirus type 26 vector by which a prefusion-stabilized SARS-CoV-2 spike protein from the original Wuhan strain was expressed. The material sequenced was peripheral blood, taken in a trial of Ad26.COV2.S vaccine versus placebo. This TCR derives from a person aged 18 to 59 who received the Ad26.COV2.S COVID-19 vaccine or a placebo.

This receptor carries the CDR3 CASSAIPAGDEKLFF. In nucleotide form, the sequence is TGTGCTAGCAGCGCTATACCCGCAGGGGATGAAAAACTGTTTTTT. The sequence is built from TRBV7-7 and TRBJ1-4; tentative D gene TRBD1, with 6 bases matching. From the cysteine up to the phenylalanine, the CDR3 has a length of 15 residues. CDR3 DNA only is kept here, 45 bases in frame from base 1. CDR1 and CDR2 are read off the germline V gene (reference sequence) as SSHAT and FNYEAQ.